The 31 T cell receptor beta chains given below trace back to one sample, sequenced in a study of blood T cell repertoires in COVID-19. Some clones are missing from TCRdb's copy, which holds only in-frame ones; the method was immunoSEQ multiplex PCR. The table shows about 130,000 clones, with around 88% occurring only once. Sequenced sample: peripheral blood. Source of these receptors: a woman between 50 and 59 years old who had recovered from COVID-19.

This sequence joins TRBV7-3 and TRBJ2-3, with 12 bases matching TRBD2. CDR3 size: 18 residues. V shed 0 bases and J 2 bases; nucleotides not matched to a gene: 6. Germline CDR1 is SGHTA and CDR2 is FQGTGA. CDR3 DNA sequence: TGTGCCAGCAGCTTAACCGGGACTAGCGGGTGGGACACAGATACGCAGTATTTT. It is translated as CASSLTGTSGWDTDTQYF.

CDR3 residues: CASSLRQGGGANVLTF. The CDR3 DNA reads TGTGCCAGCAGCCTCCGGCAGGGAGGTGGGGCCAACGTCCTGACTTTC. The chain employs TRBV3-1 (or the pseudogene TRBV3-2) and TRBJ2-6; D is perhaps TRBD2 (6 bases). This CDR3 is built from 16 residues. Germline CDR1 and CDR2: LGHDT and YNNKEL (reference sequence). Between the trimmed V and J ends, which lost 4 bases and 3 bases, there was a span of 13 bases.

The chain uses TRBV14 and TRBJ2-5, with D hard to call. In germline, CDR1 is SGHDN, CDR2 FVKESK. V lost 5 bases to trimming and J lost 0 bases, with 13 bases between them. CDR3 length: 15 amino acids. The CDR3 DNA reads TGTGCCAGCAGCTCCCGCCACAGTTACCAAGAGACCCAGTACTTC. Protein product: CASSSRHSYQETQYF.

This chain joins TRBV7-6 and TRBJ2-7; 7 bases fit TRBD2. In germline, CDR1 is SGHVS, CDR2 FNYEAQ. This CDR3 has 14 residues. V shed 2 bases and J 7 bases; nucleotides not matched to a gene: 8. In DNA form, the CDR3 reads TGTGCCAGCAGCTTAAAGCGGGGCCCTTATGAGCAGTACTTC. Protein product: CASSLKRGPYEQYF. The variable domain in full, completed from reference TRBV7-6 and TRBJ2-7, reads GAGVSQSPRYKVTKRGQDVALRCDPISGHVSLYWYRQALGQGPEFLTYFNYEAQQDKSGLPNDRFSAERPEGSISTLTIQRTEQRDSAMYRCASSLKRGPYEQYFGPGTRLTVT.

The chain combines TRBV7-2 with TRBJ2-7; a possible D gene is TRBD1 (6 bases). Looked up from germline, CDR1 is SGHTA and CDR2 is FQGNSA. V was clipped by 0 bases and J by 2 bases, with 11 bases between them. CDR3 length: 15 amino acids. The CDR3 sequence is CASSLAGANAYEQYF. The CDR3, as DNA: TGTGCCAGCAGCTTAGCGGGGGCGAACGCCTACGAGCAGTACTTC.

The rearrangement joins TRBV6-1 to TRBJ1-1, with TRBD1 identical over 7 bases. The CDR3 has 15 amino acids. Germline CDR1 and CDR2: MNHNS and SASEGT. J lost 4 bases, V lost 3 bases, and 8 bases had no gene match. CDR3 DNA sequence: TGTGCCAGCAGTGATTGGAGCAGGGGGGCCACTGAAGCTTTCTTT. Translating gives CASSDWSRGATEAFF.

This clone was observed a handful of times. The CDR3 bases are TGCGCCAGCAGTGGGATCGGACAGAAGGCCACTGAAGCTTTCTTT. This translates into CASSGIGQKATEAFF. The chain uses TRBV10-2 and TRBJ1-1; D is perhaps TRBD1 (6 bases). The CDR3 is 15 amino acids. Germline CDR1 reads WSHSY; CDR2 reads SAAADI. Trimming took 4 bases from V and 4 from J, leaving 16 bases between them.

The genes are TRBV19 and TRBJ2-7, with TRBD2 identical over 7 bases. Trimming took 6 bases from V and 2 from J; bases not matched to a gene: 10. Germline assignment: CDR1 LNHDA and CDR2 SQIVND (reference sequence). The length of the CDR3 is 15 residues. CDR3 in DNA: TGTGCCAGTAGCACCGAGGGCGGGACTACCTACGAGCAGTACTTC. Encoded protein: CASSTEGGTTYEQYF.

The J gene is TRBJ2-3, the V gene TRBV25-1, with 9 bases identical to TRBD1. V was clipped by 6 bases and J by 4 bases; unmatched bases: 2. Germline V gene sequence: CDR1 MGHDK, CDR2 SYGVNS. This CDR3 spans 13 amino acids. As DNA, the CDR3 is TGTGCCAGCAGGAGGACAGGGGCAGATACGCAGTATTTT. Residues: CASRRTGADTQYF.

The rearrangement uses TRBV7-2 and TRBJ2-7; D possibly corresponds to TRBD1 (5 bases). CDR1 and CDR2 from the germline V gene are SGHTA and FQGNSA. V gave up 2 bases and J gave up 0 bases, with 8 bases separating them. The CDR3 consists of 14 residues. DNA for the CDR3: TGTGCCAGCAGCTTACAGGGTCGCTCCTACGAGCAGTACTTC. This encodes CASSLQGRSYEQYF.

The chain uses TRBV3-1 (or the pseudogene TRBV3-2) and TRBJ1-4; 8 bases agree with TRBD1. The CDR3 spans 15 residues. The germline gives CDR1 LGHDT, CDR2 YNNKEL (reference sequence). After removal of 5 bases from V and 5 bases from J, the junction contained 7 bases not matched to a gene. CDR3 sequence: CASSYRQGLNEKLFF. Written as DNA, the CDR3 is TGTGCCAGCAGCTATCGACAGGGGTTAAATGAAAAACTGTTTTTT.

This clone appeared once. V gene TRBV27 combines with J gene TRBJ1-5; 8 nucleotides align to TRBD1. This CDR3 is built from 16 residues. V lost 4 bases to trimming and J lost 0 bases; unmatched junction nucleotides: 5. From germline, CDR1 is MNHEY and CDR2 SMNVEV (reference sequence). CDR3 DNA: TGTGCCAGCAGTTCGAGGACAGGGCCTAGCAATCAGCCCCAGCATTTT. Encoded protein: CASSSRTGPSNQPQHF.

This clone was seen only once. This chain links TRBV28 with TRBJ1-2; D uncertain. CDR1 and CDR2 (germline): MDHEN, SYDVKM. The CDR3 loop spans 15 amino acids. Trimming took off 5 bases at V and 4 bases at J, with 17 bases between the two ends. The CDR3 region has the DNA TGTGCCAGCAGTATTACAACAGTCCTCCTCTATGGCTACACCTTC. As protein: CASSITTVLLYGYTF.

The V and J genes are TRBV27 and TRBJ2-7; perhaps TRBD1 as D (5 bases). Germline V gene lookup returns CDR1 MNHEY and CDR2 SMNVEV (reference sequence). The CDR3 covers 16 residues. Deletions cut 3 bases from V and 3 bases from J, with 18 bases between. CDR3 region: CASSFGPGQGFYEQYF. CDR3 in DNA: TGTGCCAGCAGTTTTGGGCCAGGGCAAGGATTCTACGAGCAGTACTTC.

The rearrangement links TRBV21-1 to TRBJ2-7; TRBD2, as called in the table, went unchecked against the DNA. TRBV21-1 is an annotated pseudogene. The CDR3 sequence is 13 residues long. The CDR3: CASSKVGGYEQYF. The CDR3 DNA follows: TGTGCCAGCAGCAAAGTGGGGGGTTACGAGCAGTACTTC.

The chain combines TRBV5-1 with TRBJ2-3; TRBD2 might be the D (6 bases). The CDR3 is 14 residues long. V was clipped by 5 bases and J by 4 bases, with 14 bases between them. The germline CDR1 and CDR2 sequences are SGHRS and YFSETQ. CDR3 amino acids: CASRTGRRADTQYF. The CDR3 DNA sequence: TGCGCCAGCAGGACCGGGAGACGGGCAGATACGCAGTATTTT. The full variable domain, its missing parts supplied by reference TRBV5-1 and TRBJ2-3, is KAGVTQTPRYLIKTRGQQVTLSCSPISGHRSVSWYQQTPGQGLQFLFEYFSETQRNKGNFPGRFSGRQFSNSRSEMNVSTLELGDSALYLCASRTGRRADTQYFGPGTRLTVL.

The V call is TRBV2, the J call TRBJ2-3; 8 bases agree with TRBD2. Germline V gene lookup returns CDR1 SNHLY and CDR2 FYNNEI. Trimming at V came to 4 bases and at J to 6 bases, leaving 3 bases not matched to a gene. The CDR3 length is 13 residues. The CDR3 region is CASSAGGRDTQYF. The CDR3 nucleotides read TGTGCCAGCAGTGCGGGGGGGCGGGATACGCAGTATTTT.

This clone has only a few counts. The CDR3 DNA reads as TGTGCCAGCAGCATACAGGGTGTCGATTCACCCCTCCACTTT. Its protein is CASSIQGVDSPLHF. The chain carries TRBV5-4 and TRBJ1-6; D may be TRBD1 (6 bases). The germline CDR1 and CDR2 sequences are SGHNT and YYREEE (reference sequence). The V gene lost 4 bases and the J gene lost 8 bases, with 13 bases spanning the gap. The CDR3 runs 14 residues.

The V call is TRBV27, the J call TRBJ1-2; tentative D call: TRBD1 (5 bases). V was clipped by 4 bases and J by 4 bases, with 19 bases between them. The CDR3 is 16 amino acids. Germline lookup yields CDR1 MNHEY and CDR2 SMNVEV (reference sequence). CDR3 DNA: TGTGCCAGCAGTTATTACCCGGTACAGGACACCTATGGCTACACCTTC. As protein: CASSYYPVQDTYGYTF.

V gene TRBV5-6 combines with J gene TRBJ2-2; D is perhaps TRBD2 (5 bases). Trimming removed 2 bases from V and 5 bases from J, with 22 bases in between. The germline V gene encodes CDR1 SGHDT and CDR2 YYEEEE. The CDR3 is 18 residues long. The DNA of the CDR3 is TGTGCCAGCAGCTTTACAAACCAACTAGACGTGCGAACCGGGGAGCTGTTTTTT. It specifies CASSFTNQLDVRTGELFF.

The chain uses TRBV6-5 and TRBJ1-5, with TRBD1 matching over 10 bases. The germline V gene has CDR1 MNHEY and CDR2 SVGAGI. The CDR3 spans 15 residues. The ends lost 5 bases at V and 7 bases at J; junction bases unmatched: 8. CDR3 DNA sequence: TGTGCCAGCAGTCACGACAGGGGGCAGAGACAGCCCCAGCATTTT. It is translated as CASSHDRGQRQPQHF.

This chain connects TRBV9 to TRBJ1-3, with TRBD1 identical over 7 bases. V lost 4 bases to trimming and J lost 4 bases; unmatched junction nucleotides: 5. CDR1 SGDLS and CDR2 YYNGEE come from the germline V gene. This CDR3 has 14 residues. The CDR3 region has the DNA TGTGCCAGCAGCACCCGACAGGGCGGAAACACCATATATTTT. It translates to CASSTRQGGNTIYF.

This sequence joins TRBV29-1 and TRBJ1-4; D remains unclear. This CDR3 comprises 14 residues. Trimming stripped 4 bases from V and 3 bases from J, with 12 bases between. The germline gives CDR1 SQVTM, CDR2 ANQGSEA. The CDR3 bases are TGCAGCGTTGGCTCCGCCGGGGCTAATGAAAAACTGTTTTTT. Residues: CSVGSAGANEKLFF.

This CDR3 reads CASRGPPDKYGYTF. CDR3 bases: TGTGCCAGCAGGGGGCCCCCCGACAAATATGGCTACACCTTC. The chain combines TRBV28 with TRBJ1-2, with D perhaps TRBD1 (5 bases). Germline values: CDR1 MDHEN, CDR2 SYDVKM. V lost 6 bases, J lost 5 bases, and 16 bases lay in between. This CDR3 has 14 residues.

The chain is built from TRBV10-3 and TRBJ2-1; 10 bases agree with TRBD2. Per the germline V gene, CDR1 is ENHRY and CDR2 is SYGVKD. V gave up 10 bases and J gave up 5 bases; unmatched junction bases: 8. The CDR3 totals 14 residues. CDR3: CATSWTSGDNEQFF. The CDR3 DNA reads as TGTGCCACTTCGTGGACTAGCGGAGACAATGAGCAGTTCTTC.

The chain uses TRBV5-6 and TRBJ1-1; D is possibly TRBD1 (6 bases). CDR3 length: 13 residues. Per the germline V gene, CDR1 is SGHDT and CDR2 is YYEEEE. The V end lost 0 bases, the J end lost 3 bases, and 6 bases lay between the germline ends. The CDR3 sequence: CASSLGQDTEAFF. The CDR3 nucleotides are TGTGCCAGCAGCTTGGGACAGGACACTGAAGCTTTCTTT.

V usage is TRBV9 and J usage is TRBJ2-2; D is ambiguous. V gave up 0 bases and J gave up 7 bases, with 13 bases separating them. Germline CDR1 reads SGDLS; CDR2 reads YYNGEE. The CDR3 spans 15 residues. The CDR3, as DNA: TGTGCCAGCAGCGTAGGCTGGAGAGAAGGCGGGGAGCTGTTTTTT. The encoded protein is CASSVGWREGGELFF.

This clone occurred many times. This chain connects TRBV15 to TRBJ2-1; TRBD2 is a possible D gene (7 bases). The CDR3 loop spans 19 amino acids. V dropped 0 bases and J dropped 1 base, with 19 bases sitting between them. Looked up from germline, CDR1 is LNHNV and CDR2 is YYDKDF (reference sequence). CDR3 DNA: TGTGCCACCAGCAGAGAGGGGGGGCTACAGTATAGTTCCTACAATGAGCAGTTCTTC. Protein sequence: CATSREGGLQYSSYNEQFF. Full variable domain (outside the CDR3, taken from reference TRBV15 and TRBJ2-1): DAMVIQNPRYQVTQFGKPVTLSCSQTLNHNVMYWYQQKSSQAPKLLFHYYDKDFNNEADTPDNFQSRRPNTSFCFLDIRSPGLGDTAMYLCATSREGGLQYSSYNEQFFGPGTRLTVL.

The chain employs TRBV3-1 (or the pseudogene TRBV3-2) and TRBJ1-2; D is unclear. CDR3 length equals 15 residues. The V gene's germline CDR1 is LGHDT and CDR2 YNNKEL (reference sequence). V was clipped by 0 bases and J by 4 bases, with 12 bases between them. CDR3 residues: CASSQDIRSSYGYTF. Here the CDR3 DNA reads TGTGCCAGCAGCCAAGATATACGGTCTTCCTATGGCTACACCTTC.

V and J are TRBV30 and TRBJ2-7; 8 positions agree with TRBD2. J was trimmed by 5 bases and V by 6 bases; bases with no gene match: 30. The CDR3 is 20 residues long. CDR1 and CDR2 (germline): GTSNPN, SVGIG (reference sequence). This CDR3 reads CACLSEGPHQTSVPRNEQYF. The CDR3 coding sequence is TGTGCCTGCCTTAGTGAGGGTCCCCACCAGACTAGCGTCCCTCGGAACGAGCAGTACTTC.

The CDR3 loop reads CASSQDWTSGYEQYF. CDR3 nucleotides: TGTGCCAGCAGCCAAGACTGGACTAGCGGATACGAGCAGTACTTC. The J gene is TRBJ2-7, the V gene TRBV3-1 (or the pseudogene TRBV3-2), with 10 bases aligning to TRBD2. The CDR3 is 15 residues long. The trim removed 0 bases at V and 4 bases at J, leaving 3 bases unmatched. Germline loops: CDR1 LGHDT, CDR2 YNNKEL (reference sequence).